This TCR beta chain came from a study of blood T cell repertoires in COVID-19. In the original analysis: Reference gene primer amplification yielded estimated nucleated cell counts. Clones were read by immunoSEQ multiplex PCR, and TCRdb kept only the in-frame ones, dropping some. The V and J calls and the clone size are those of that table, but D and trimming were determined from the DNA. The sample comprises nearly 70,000 clones, about four fifths of which are singletons, and 9% to 10% rests with the top ten. The V and J ends lost 5 bases and 2 bases, in that order; junction bases with no gene match: 4. There are 14 residues in the CDR3. CDR1 and CDR2 from the germline V gene are SEHNR and FQNEAQ (reference sequence).

The chain recombines TRBV7-9 with TRBJ2-7; 9 nucleotides agree with TRBD1. The source material was peripheral blood. This TCR derives from a woman older than 75 with acute or convalescent COVID-19. The CDR3 sequence: CASSQGQGTYEQYF. CDR3 in DNA: TGTGCCAGCAGCCAGGGACAGGGAACCTACGAGCAGTACTTC.